One and the same sample provided the 27 T cell receptor beta chains below, sequenced in a study of blood T cell repertoires in COVID-19. Profiled with immunoSEQ multiplex PCR; TCRdb holds only in-frame clones, not every one. The top ten clones hold 1.2% of a sample with hundreds of thousands of clones, 80% to 90% of them seen once. Input material: peripheral blood. The receptors were sampled from a man aged 40-49 years with acute or convalescent COVID-19.

CDR3 region: CASSLASGAGGRNEQFF. The CDR3, as DNA: TGCGCCAGCAGCTTGGCCTCAGGAGCGGGGGGGAGGAATGAGCAGTTCTTC. The gene calls are TRBV5-1 and TRBJ2-1, with 10 bases matching TRBD2. Looked up from germline, CDR1 is SGHRS and CDR2 is YFSETQ. The CDR3 totals 17 residues. With V trimmed by 0 bases and J by 7 bases, 10 bases remained unmatched.

The table lists this clone with a count of one. V and J are TRBV11-2 and TRBJ2-7; the match to TRBD1 covers 7 bases. Germline-derived CDR1 and CDR2 are SGHAT and FQNNGV. The CDR3 runs to 15 residues. V was pared by 6 bases and J by 0 bases, with 8 bases of the junction left unmatched. CDR3 nucleotides: TGTGCCAGCAGTTTTCGACAGGGAATCTCCTACGAGCAGTACTTC. This translates into CASSFRQGISYEQYF.

The chain recombines TRBV28 with TRBJ2-6; D gene ambiguous. In germline, CDR1 is MDHEN, CDR2 SYDVKM. The CDR3 has 16 residues. Trimming stripped 2 bases from V and 0 bases from J, with 8 bases between. The CDR3 loop is CASSLVPGSGANVLTF. The CDR3 DNA sequence: TGTGCCAGCAGTTTAGTACCGGGCTCTGGGGCCAACGTCCTGACTTTC.

This chain uses TRBV2 with TRBJ1-3; weak D call: TRBD1 (5 bases). The V and J ends lost 5 bases and 0 bases respectively, with 8 bases between them. The CDR3 has 14 amino acids. The germline gives CDR1 SNHLY, CDR2 FYNNEI. The CDR3 DNA reads as TGTGCCAGCAGTCCAGACAGCTCTGGAAACACCATATATTTT. It yields the protein CASSPDSSGNTIYF.

This chain links TRBV27 with TRBJ1-2, with D uncertain. The germline gives CDR1 MNHEY, CDR2 SMNVEV (reference sequence). V shed 7 bases and J shed 3 bases, with 6 bases lying between them. This CDR3 has 11 residues. The CDR3 DNA sequence: TGTGCCAGCACTGTCGACTATGGCTACACCTTC. Translated: CASTVDYGYTF.

The rearrangement joins TRBV7-8 to TRBJ2-3; TRBD2 matches at 16 bases. V dropped 4 bases and J dropped 6; count of bases not matched to a gene: 4. The CDR3 loop spans 16 amino acids. Germline CDR1 is SGHVS and CDR2 is FQNEAQ. This CDR3 is CASSSGLAGGPDTQYF. The CDR3 DNA reads TGTGCCAGCAGCTCGGGACTAGCGGGAGGGCCGGATACGCAGTATTTT. Full variable domain (remainder filled in from reference TRBV7-8 and TRBJ2-3): GAGVSQSPRYKVAKRGQDVALRCDPISGHVSLFWYQQALGQGPEFLTYFQNEAQLDKSGLPSDRFFAERPEGSVSTLKIQRTQQEDSAVYLCASSSGLAGGPDTQYFGPGTRLTVL.

The chain carries TRBV19 and TRBJ2-7; D is undetermined. In germline, CDR1 is LNHDA, CDR2 SQIVND (reference sequence). Trimming pared 0 bases from V and 2 bases from J, leaving 11 bases between. There are 15 residues in the CDR3. CDR3 amino acids: CASSIELAVPYEQYF. The CDR3 nucleotides are TGTGCCAGTAGTATAGAGCTGGCGGTTCCCTACGAGCAGTACTTC.

The chain has TRBV28 and TRBJ1-1; D uncertain. There are 13 residues in the CDR3. Trimming removed 6 bases from V and 1 base from J, with 9 bases in between. Germline CDR1 reads MDHEN; CDR2 reads SYDVKM. CDR3 region: CASSLRWNTEAFF. In DNA form, the CDR3 reads TGTGCCAGCAGCCTCAGGTGGAACACTGAAGCTTTCTTT.

The chain employs TRBV5-1 and TRBJ1-6; 8 bases align to TRBD1. V was pared by 1 base and J by 7 bases, with 4 bases of the junction left unmatched. CDR3 size: 15 residues. Germline CDR1 reads SGHRS; CDR2 reads YFSETQ. The CDR3 bases are TGCGCCAGCAGCTTGTTGGACAGGGACAATTCACCCCTCCACTTT. It yields the protein CASSLLDRDNSPLHF.

The rearrangement joins TRBV20-1 to TRBJ2-7; tentative D call: TRBD2 (6 bases). The CDR3 sequence is 12 residues long. CDR1 is DFQATT and CDR2 is SNEGSKA in the germline V gene (reference sequence). Trimming pared 3 bases from V and 3 bases from J, leaving 9 bases between. Here the CDR3 reads CSASREVYEQYF. CDR3 bases: TGCAGTGCTAGTAGGGAGGTCTACGAGCAGTACTTC.

The count of this clone is one. The rearrangement uses TRBV5-1 and TRBJ1-3; 7 bases map to TRBD1. Germline V gene lookup returns CDR1 SGHRS and CDR2 YFSETQ. The CDR3 covers 14 residues. V lost 6 bases, J lost 7 bases, and 10 bases stayed unmatched. The chain's CDR3 is CASTPTGTANTIYF. The DNA for the CDR3 is TGCGCCAGCACTCCAACCGGGACAGCCAACACCATATATTTT.

This chain uses TRBV7-9 with TRBJ1-2; D is unresolved. Per the germline V gene, CDR1 is SEHNR and CDR2 is FQNEAQ (reference sequence). The V and J ends lost 0 bases and 1 base respectively, with 6 bases between them. This CDR3 spans 14 amino acids. The CDR3 sequence is CASSLARVNYGYTF. The CDR3 nucleotides are TGTGCCAGCAGCTTAGCTCGGGTTAACTATGGCTACACCTTC.

The chain links TRBV3-1 (or the pseudogene TRBV3-2) to TRBJ2-7; maybe TRBD2 (5 bases). The germline CDR1 and CDR2 sequences are LGHDT and YNNKEL (reference sequence). The CDR3 has 13 residues. The V gene lost 8 bases and the J gene lost 6 bases, with 17 bases spanning the gap. The CDR3, as DNA: TGTGCCAGCCGGACGGCTGCTAGCAGCGAGCAGTACTTC. Translation gives CASRTAASSEQYF.

This clone was observed once. The rearrangement links TRBV9 to TRBJ2-2, with D perhaps TRBD2 (6 bases). CDR1 and CDR2 from the germline V gene are SGDLS and YYNGEE. The CDR3 is made up of 19 amino acids. Trimming took off 0 bases at V and 0 bases at J, with 18 bases between the two ends. CDR3 DNA sequence: TGTGCCAGCAGCGTAGGGGGTACTCGGGAGCGCCCGAACACCGGGGAGCTGTTTTTT. The encoded protein is CASSVGGTRERPNTGELFF. Combining the CDR3 with reference TRBV9 and TRBJ2-2 gives the whole variable domain DSGVTQTPKHLITATGQRVTLRCSPRSGDLSVYWYQQSLDQGLQFLIQYYNGEERAKGNILERFSAQQFPDLHSELNLSSLELGDSALYFCASSVGGTRERPNTGELFFGEGSRLTVL.

This clone has a handful of counts. V usage is TRBV7-3 and J usage is TRBJ1-1; D gene ambiguous. The CDR3 has 17 residues. From germline, CDR1 is SGHTA and CDR2 FQGTGA. V lost 1 base and J 5 bases, leaving 20 bases between the germline ends. The CDR3 nucleotides are TGTGCCAGCAGCTTAAGCCTCTTCCGGGCGCGGGGTACTGAAGCTTTCTTT. Protein: CASSLSLFRARGTEAFF.

This chain joins TRBV30 and TRBJ2-1; 11 bases are a match to TRBD2. Germline values: CDR1 GTSNPN, CDR2 SVGIG (reference sequence). The CDR3 contains 14 residues. With V trimmed by 2 bases and J by 7 bases, 4 bases remained unmatched. The CDR3 protein is CAWSSSGRWNEQFF. In nucleotides, the CDR3 is TGTGCCTGGAGTTCTAGCGGGAGGTGGAATGAGCAGTTCTTC.

A remark on this clone: At one of its ends the junction is not consistent with the germline gene, which may arise from a read error. The J gene is TRBJ2-1, the V gene TRBV2; 7 bases are shared with TRBD1. Per germline, CDR1 SNHLY and CDR2 FYNNEI. The CDR3 length is 15 residues. CDR3 DNA: TGTGCCAGCGGTGATACACAGGGGACCTACAATGAGCAGTTCTTC. Translated, it gives CASGDTQGTYNEQFF.

The chain recombines TRBV7-9 with TRBJ2-7; perhaps TRBD2 as D (6 bases). Deletions cut 1 base from V and 5 bases from J, with 12 bases between. Per germline, CDR1 SEHNR and CDR2 FQNEAQ (reference sequence). The CDR3 runs 14 residues. The CDR3 coding sequence is TGTGCCAGCAGCTTAGTGGCGGGAAACAACGAGCAGTACTTC. As protein: CASSLVAGNNEQYF.

This clone is a singleton in its sample. The rearrangement uses TRBV28 and TRBJ1-6, with D possibly TRBD1 on 5 matching bases. This CDR3 region has 14 residues. Trimming stripped 2 bases from V and 10 bases from J, with 12 bases between. Germline lookup yields CDR1 MDHEN and CDR2 SYDVKM. In DNA, the CDR3 is TGTGCCAGCAGTTTAGAGGCAGGGTTCTCACCCCTCCACTTT. This encodes CASSLEAGFSPLHF. Full variable domain (missing parts from reference TRBV28 and TRBJ1-6): DVKVTQSSRYLVKRTGEKVFLECVQDMDHENMFWYRQDPGLGLRLIYFSYDVKMKEKGDIPEGYSVSREKKERFSLILESASTNQTSMYLCASSLEAGFSPLHFGNGTRLTVT.

The rearrangement links TRBV19 to TRBJ2-1, with TRBD2 matching 9 bases. Germline CDR1 and CDR2: LNHDA and SQIVND (reference sequence). Trimming removed 7 bases from V and 5 bases from J; junction bases left unmatched: 9. CDR3 length: 15 amino acids. The CDR3 DNA reads as TGTGCCAGTACCCAAATAGCGGGAGCACACAATGAGCAGTTCTTC. Protein sequence: CASTQIAGAHNEQFF.

This chain links TRBV11-2 with TRBJ1-6; possibly TRBD1 for D (5 bases). CDR1 SGHAT and CDR2 FQNNGV come from the germline V gene. Trimming stripped 5 bases from V and 6 bases from J, with 11 bases between. The CDR3 covers 14 residues. CDR3 protein: CASSTGGFNSPLHF. Written as DNA, the CDR3 is TGTGCCAGCAGCACCGGGGGATTTAATTCACCCCTCCACTTT.

V and J are TRBV29-1 and TRBJ2-3; TRBD1 matches at 9 bases. Germline values: CDR1 SQVTM, CDR2 ANQGSEA. Germline trimming cut 7 bases from V and 3 bases from J; bases unmatched to any gene: 5. The CDR3 runs 13 residues. CDR3 in amino acids: CSAHRGLTDTQYF. The CDR3, as DNA: TGCAGCGCCCACAGGGGGCTTACAGATACGCAGTATTTT.

As for this clone: Other DNA variants within this sample encode the same CDR3. V usage is TRBV5-1 and J usage is TRBJ2-3; no firm D call. This CDR3 region has 15 residues. Looked up from germline, CDR1 is SGHRS and CDR2 is YFSETQ. V was clipped by 0 bases and J by 0 bases, with 8 bases between them. The CDR3 reads CASSLDGRSTDTQYF. CDR3 DNA sequence: TGCGCCAGCAGCTTGGATGGGCGCAGCACAGATACGCAGTATTTT. The variable domain in full, completed from reference TRBV5-1 and TRBJ2-3, reads KAGVTQTPRYLIKTRGQQVTLSCSPISGHRSVSWYQQTPGQGLQFLFEYFSETQRNKGNFPGRFSGRQFSNSRSEMNVSTLELGDSALYLCASSLDGRSTDTQYFGPGTRLTVL.

This clone was found once. The V and J genes are TRBV19 and TRBJ2-1; maybe TRBD2 (5 bases). This CDR3 has 16 residues. CDR1 LNHDA and CDR2 SQIVND come from the germline V gene (reference sequence). Deletions cut 0 bases from V and 4 bases from J, with 13 bases between. CDR3 coding DNA: TGTGCCAGTAGTATAGAGCTAGCCCGGGGATACAATGAGCAGTTCTTC. Translated, it gives CASSIELARGYNEQFF.

This sequence joins TRBV5-1 and TRBJ1-6; D remains unclear. Deletions cut 1 base from V and 0 bases from J, with 14 bases between. The CDR3 consists of 18 residues. Germline CDR1 and CDR2: SGHRS and YFSETQ. The CDR3 DNA sequence: TGCGCCAGCAGCTTGAATCGCCTCCCGAGCTCCTATAATTCACCCCTCCACTTT. It specifies CASSLNRLPSSYNSPLHF.

The chain has TRBV30 and TRBJ1-2; no clear D gene. The V gene's germline CDR1 is GTSNPN and CDR2 SVGIG (reference sequence). Trimming cost V 0 bases and J 4 bases, with 24 bases left between them. The length of the CDR3 is 18 residues. CDR3: CAWSVRPLATIGSYGYTF. The CDR3, as DNA: TGTGCCTGGAGTGTTAGACCACTTGCCACTATTGGCTCCTATGGCTACACCTTC.

The chain couples TRBV7-9 to TRBJ1-6, with D tentatively TRBD1 (5 bases). This CDR3 contains 15 residues. Trimming left V 1 base short and J 7 bases short, with 11 bases between. Germline CDR1 and CDR2: SEHNR and FQNEAQ (reference sequence). This CDR3 is CASSLGGQTNSPLHF. CDR3 DNA sequence: TGTGCCAGCAGCTTAGGTGGACAAACCAATTCACCCCTCCACTTT.